This TCR beta chain emerged from a study of yellow fever vaccine responses in identical twins. General study results and limits: Reportedly, twins' vaccine T cell responses looked partly convergent and partly personalized.

This clonotype turned up a few times. Its antigen is still unknown. Each CDR3 protein is one row after TCRdb ran MiXCR on the RT-PCR reads. This table has roughly 18,000 distinct CDR3 sequences, around 67% appearing once. The CDR3 is 16 amino acids. CDR1 and CDR2 (germline): SGHRS, YFSETQ. V gave up 3 bases and J gave up 5 bases, with 18 bases separating them. The sample was T cells from blood (PBMCs), unsorted or a sorted subset (not recorded which), taken before or after yellow fever vaccination (not recorded which). The V and J genes are TRBV5-1 and TRBJ2-1, with D unresolved. The sequence came from a woman under 30 who received the yellow fever vaccine. CDR3 sequence: CASSSTTGPLDNEQFF. The CDR3 DNA reads as TGCGCCAGCAGCTCCACGACCGGTCCTCTGGACAATGAGCAGTTCTTC.